This T cell receptor (beta chain) was observed in a study of shared clonotypes between healthy human individuals. Points from the study as a whole: The diversity represented, both genetic and in exposure history, was limited by few donors. The expectation was that sequencing depth would affect clonotype sharing among donors.

CD45RO-negative CD8 cells positively selected for CCR7 made up the naive population, which excluded terminally differentiated effector memory CD45RA+ cells. Libraries were prepared by immunoSEQ multiplex PCR; TCRdb keeps only in-frame clonotypes and omits some of them. This sample carries about 700,000 clones, about 91% of them seen once, and the ten largest clones take about 24%. Concerning this clone: Its antigen is unknown.

Germline loops: CDR1 MNHEY, CDR2 SMNVEV (reference sequence). The ends lost 8 bases at V and 3 bases at J; junction bases unmatched: 5. This CDR3 region has 13 residues. The V call is TRBV27, the J call TRBJ2-7; TRBD2 matches at 9 bases. The TCR sequence derives from a young man in good health. The sample comprised naive CD8+ T cells sorted from blood. CDR3 in amino acids: CASRSSGIYEQYF. The CDR3 nucleotides read TGTGCCAGCCGCTCTAGCGGGATCTACGAGCAGTACTTC.